This TCR beta chain was identified in a study of shared clonotypes between healthy human individuals. Trimming took 0 bases from V and 8 from J; bases not matched to a gene: 10. CDR3 length: 18 amino acids. Germline assignment: CDR1 SGHAT and CDR2 FQNNGV. Findings of the study overall: Deeper or shallower sequencing was expected to change how clonotypes are shared among donors.

This table comes from immunoSEQ multiplex PCR, and its TCRdb copy is limited to in-frame clones, with some not included. The sample includes 2 million to 3 million clones, around 90% of them seen just once. Details on this clone: Its antigen is still unknown.

The chain joins TRBV11-2 to TRBJ2-6; 10 bases are shared with TRBD1. The TCR originated in a man between 18 and 35 years old in good health. Sample: naive CD4+ T cells sorted from blood. The subset denotes: CD45RA+ positively selected. This chain's CDR3 is CASSLEGQGTKGTNVLTF. The CDR3 nucleotides read TGTGCCAGCAGCTTAGAGGGACAGGGGACCAAAGGAACCAACGTCCTGACTTTC.